One and the same sample provided the 16 T cell receptor beta chains below, sequenced in a study of shared clonotypes between healthy human individuals. Measured with immunoSEQ multiplex PCR; TCRdb has only the in-frame clones, and not every one. The sample has approximately 2.5 million clones, 93% seen once; the top ten hold around 0.4%. The sequenced sample was naive CD4+ T cells from PBMCs. Subset specified: CD45RA+ positively selected. These receptors were taken from a man aged 18 to 29 in good health. Some clones in this sample may be carry-over from other donors' samples.

The CDR3 spells CASTKTSSYEQYF. The CDR3 nucleotides are TGTGCCAGCACCAAGACTAGCTCCTACGAGCAGTACTTC. This chain joins TRBV6-1 and TRBJ2-7; perhaps TRBD2 as D (6 bases). Trimming took off 7 bases at V and 0 bases at J, with 10 bases between the two ends. This CDR3 comprises 13 residues. Germline CDR1 reads MNHNS; CDR2 reads SASEGT.

This chain joins TRBV29-1 and TRBJ1-2; D remains unclear. The CDR3 spans 15 residues. Trimming took 6 bases from V and 0 from J, leaving 17 bases between them. Germline lookup yields CDR1 SQVTM and CDR2 ANQGSEA. CDR3 sequence (DNA): TGCAGCGTCAACCCTCGGCTCTCCCCTAACTATGGCTACACCTTC. Its protein product is CSVNPRLSPNYGYTF. Drawing the rest from reference TRBV29-1 and TRBJ1-2, the complete variable domain is SAVISQKPSRDICQRGTSLTIQCQVDSQVTMMFWYRQQPGQSLTLIATANQGSEATYESGFVIDKFPISRPNLTFSTLTVSNMSPEDSSIYLCSVNPRLSPNYGYTFGSGTRLTVV.

As DNA, the CDR3 is TGTGCCAGCAGCTTACTCGGGGTGAGCACTGAAGCTTTCTTT. Its protein is CASSLLGVSTEAFF. V is TRBV7-3 and J is TRBJ1-1, with D uncertain. V lost 2 bases and J lost 4, with 11 bases in between. Germline V CDR1 and CDR2: SGHTA, FQGTGA. This CDR3 has 14 residues.

CDR3 residues: CASSLWTAQPQHF. CDR3 nucleotide sequence: TGTGCCAGCAGTCTCTGGACCGCACAGCCCCAGCATTTT. V usage is TRBV28 and J usage is TRBJ1-5, with unresolved D. The CDR3 runs 13 residues. Germline V gives CDR1 MDHEN, CDR2 SYDVKM. The V end was cut by 5 bases, the J end by 7 bases, with 12 bases between.

This chain connects TRBV19 to TRBJ2-5; D is possibly TRBD2 (5 bases). Deletions cut 5 bases from V and 4 bases from J, with 11 bases between. Germline values: CDR1 LNHDA, CDR2 SQIVND (reference sequence). The CDR3 is 13 residues long. The CDR3 loop reads CASSVSLAETQYF. As DNA, the CDR3 is TGTGCCAGTAGTGTCTCCCTAGCAGAGACCCAGTACTTC.

This clone has more than one count but fewer than ten. V usage is TRBV29-1 and J usage is TRBJ1-2; D is undetermined. V was trimmed by 4 bases and J by 6 bases, leaving 18 bases between them. Germline V gene lookup returns CDR1 SQVTM and CDR2 ANQGSEA. The CDR3 spans 14 residues. The CDR3 coding sequence is TGCAGCGTTGGTTATTACATCGGTTTAGATGGCTACACCTTC. This encodes CSVGYYIGLDGYTF.

The chain has TRBV9 and TRBJ2-2; 11 bases match TRBD2. Germline trimming cut 3 bases from V and 6 bases from J; bases unmatched to any gene: 10. Germline CDR1 reads SGDLS; CDR2 reads YYNGEE. The CDR3 contains 17 residues. The CDR3 sequence is CASSARTSGSSSGELFF. The CDR3 nucleotides read TGTGCCAGCAGCGCACGAACTAGCGGGAGTAGTTCCGGGGAGCTGTTTTTT.

This chain joins TRBV11-3 and TRBJ2-1, with D unclear. Trimming left V 1 base short and J 5 bases short, with 9 bases between. The CDR3 has 14 residues. Looked up from germline, CDR1 is SGHNT and CDR2 is YENEEA. In DNA form, the CDR3 reads TGTGCCAGCAGCTTAGGCGGCAAGGACAATGAGCAGTTCTTC. As protein: CASSLGGKDNEQFF. The full variable domain, rest sourced from reference TRBV11-3 and TRBJ2-1, is EAGVVQSPRYKIIEKKQPVAFWCNPISGHNTLYWYLQNLGQGPELLIRYENEEAVDDSQLPKDRFSAERLKGVDSTLKIQPAELGDSAVYLCASSLGGKDNEQFFGPGTRLTVL.

The chain links TRBV10-3 to TRBJ2-7, with D uncertain. V gave up 0 bases and J gave up 0 bases, with 12 bases separating them. CDR1 ENHRY and CDR2 SYGVKD come from the germline V gene. The CDR3 extends over 16 amino acids. CDR3 sequence (DNA): TGTGCCATCAGTGAGTCTCGAACAGTTCTCTCCTACGAGCAGTACTTC. Translation gives CAISESRTVLSYEQYF.

This chain uses TRBV6-5 with TRBJ1-2; 10 bases align to TRBD1. Germline lookup yields CDR1 MNHEY and CDR2 SVGAGI. CDR3 size: 15 residues. The junction had 4 bases not matched to a gene; V was cut back by 2 bases and J by 4 bases. CDR3 loop: CASSYDRGRIYGYTF. The DNA for the CDR3 is TGTGCCAGCAGTTACGACAGGGGGCGTATCTATGGCTACACCTTC.

The chain has TRBV30 and TRBJ1-5; no reliable D call. Trimming stripped 2 bases from V and 0 bases from J, with 8 bases between. CDR1 and CDR2 from the germline V gene are GTSNPN and SVGIG (reference sequence). CDR3 size: 14 residues. The CDR3 DNA reads TGTGCCTGGAGTAGAAGGGATAGCAATCAGCCCCAGCATTTT. As protein: CAWSRRDSNQPQHF.

Notes on this clone: The junction shows a germline mismatch at one end, possibly a read error. The V call is TRBV5-1, the J call TRBJ2-3, with D unclear. Germline values: CDR1 SGHRS, CDR2 YFSETQ. The CDR3 sequence is 15 residues long. The CDR3 bases are TGCGCCAGCAACTTGTGGACGATGGGCACAGATACGCAGTATTTT. This translates into CASNLWTMGTDTQYF.

This clone was seen a single time. The V and J genes are TRBV11-3 and TRBJ2-1; no reliable D call. The CDR3 has 13 residues. CDR1 is SGHNT and CDR2 is YENEEA in the germline V gene. Trimming removed 1 base from V and 2 bases from J, with 3 bases in between. CDR3 sequence (DNA): TGTGCCAGCAGCTTAGGGCCCTACAATGAGCAGTTCTTC. Encoded protein: CASSLGPYNEQFF.

The rearrangement joins TRBV30 to TRBJ1-6; no reliable D call. V was trimmed by 5 bases and J by 8 bases, leaving 16 bases between them. CDR3 length equals 14 residues. Germline V gene data show CDR1 as GTSNPN and CDR2 as SVGIG (reference sequence). CDR3 DNA: TGTGCCTGGGGCCGGCAAGGAGACGATTCACCCCTCCACTTT. Protein product: CAWGRQGDDSPLHF.

The CDR3 is CASSPVGGKDTEAFF. The CDR3 nucleotides read TGTGCCAGTAGTCCCGTGGGGGGGAAGGATACTGAAGCTTTCTTT. The V gene is TRBV19, the J gene TRBJ1-1, with D perhaps matching TRBD1 (5 bases). The ends were cut back, 5 bases at V and 5 bases at J, with 18 bases in the middle. Germline V gene data show CDR1 as LNHDA and CDR2 as SQIVND (reference sequence). The CDR3 sequence is 15 residues long.

The V gene is TRBV11-3, the J gene TRBJ2-5, with TRBD1 as a possible D gene (6 bases). The CDR3 is 13 residues long. V was trimmed by 3 bases and J by 3 bases, leaving 8 bases between them. CDR1 and CDR2 (germline): SGHNT, YENEEA. The CDR3 sequence: CASSLGTKETQYF. The CDR3 DNA reads as TGTGCCAGCAGCTTGGGGACAAAAGAGACCCAGTACTTC. The variable domain in full, completed from reference TRBV11-3 and TRBJ2-5, reads EAGVVQSPRYKIIEKKQPVAFWCNPISGHNTLYWYLQNLGQGPELLIRYENEEAVDDSQLPKDRFSAERLKGVDSTLKIQPAELGDSAVYLCASSLGTKETQYFGPGTRLLVL.